Presented here are 20 T cell receptor beta chains from one specimen sequenced in a study of T cell changes during pregnancy in multiple sclerosis. The table came from immunoSEQ multiplex PCR; TCRdb's copy has only in-frame clones and leaves some out. The top ten clones hold roughly 0.5% of a sample with 40,000 to 50,000 clones, 92% of them seen once. Sequences were derived from CD4+ T cells from peripheral blood mononuclear cells, sampled in the third trimester of pregnancy. The receptors come from a female donor with multiple sclerosis, enrolled in a pregnancy study.

The chain is built from TRBV27 and TRBJ2-7; TRBD1 might be the D (6 bases). Looked up from germline, CDR1 is MNHEY and CDR2 is SMNVEV (reference sequence). This CDR3 region has 15 residues. Trimming cost V 2 bases and J 4 bases, with 15 bases left between them. The CDR3 spells CASSLQGLNLYEQYF. CDR3 DNA sequence: TGTGCCAGCAGTTTACAGGGGCTGAATCTTTACGAGCAGTACTTC.

This chain connects TRBV7-9 to TRBJ2-1, with TRBD2 identical over 9 bases. V dropped 5 bases and J dropped 8; count of bases not matched to a gene: 13. There are 16 residues in the CDR3. Germline V CDR1 and CDR2: SEHNR, FQNEAQ (reference sequence). CDR3 sequence reads: CASSATGTSLSDEQFF. The CDR3 DNA reads TGTGCCAGCAGCGCAACCGGGACTAGCCTTTCCGATGAGCAGTTCTTC.

The gene calls are TRBV29-1 and TRBJ2-3; 10 bases are a match to TRBD2. The germline V gene has CDR1 SQVTM and CDR2 ANQGSEA. V dropped 8 bases and J dropped 6; count of bases not matched to a gene: 14. The CDR3 loop spans 15 amino acids. The CDR3 loop is CSTRTSGIIGDTQYF. As DNA, the CDR3 is TGCAGCACACGGACTAGCGGCATAATTGGGGATACGCAGTATTTT.

This chain links TRBV5-5 with TRBJ1-4; 7 bases agree with TRBD1. Germline CDR1 is SGHKS and CDR2 is YYEKEE (reference sequence). This CDR3 spans 12 amino acids. Germline trimming cut 4 bases from V and 8 bases from J; bases unmatched to any gene: 2. The CDR3 loop is CASSKDREKLFF. CDR3 bases: TGTGCCAGCAGCAAGGACAGGGAAAAACTGTTTTTT.

This chain links TRBV28 with TRBJ1-2; no reliable D call. This CDR3 region has 12 residues. From germline, CDR1 is MDHEN and CDR2 SYDVKM. Deletions cut 10 bases from V and 3 bases from J, with 12 bases between. CDR3 in DNA: TGTGCCACCGCTCAGGTATACTATGGCTACACCTTC. Its translation is CATAQVYYGYTF.

The chain employs TRBV7-9 and TRBJ2-1; TRBD1 aligns across 8 bases. Germline values: CDR1 SEHNR, CDR2 FQNEAQ (reference sequence). V shed 1 base, J shed 6 bases, and the junction held 14 bases outside the gene matches. CDR3 size: 18 residues. The DNA for the CDR3 is TGTGCCAGCAGCTTAGGTTCCCCAGGACAGGGACCGGGCAATGAGCAGTTCTTC. It codes for CASSLGSPGQGPGNEQFF. Combining the CDR3 with reference TRBV7-9 and TRBJ2-1 gives the whole variable domain DTGVSQNPRHKITKRGQNVTFRCDPISEHNRLYWYRQTLGQGPEFLTYFQNEAQLEKSRLLSDRFSAERPKGSFSTLEIQRTEQGDSAMYLCASSLGSPGQGPGNEQFFGPGTRLTVL.

This chain connects TRBV7-2 to TRBJ1-1; D unresolved. Trimming cost V 4 bases and J 4 bases, with 13 bases left between them. The germline gives CDR1 SGHTA, CDR2 FQGNSA. The CDR3 consists of 14 residues. As DNA, the CDR3 is TGTGCCAGCAGCTCTACGGGGTTAGTCACTGAAGCTTTCTTT. Its translation: CASSSTGLVTEAFF.

This sequence joins TRBV5-5 and TRBJ2-1; D is perhaps TRBD1 (5 bases). Germline V gene lookup returns CDR1 SGHKS and CDR2 YYEKEE (reference sequence). The CDR3 is 14 residues long. Trimming shortened V by 6 bases and J by 2 bases, and 12 bases separated the two germline ends. CDR3 DNA sequence: TGTGCCAGCAAACCAGGGTGGCCCTACAATGAGCAGTTCTTC. This translates into CASKPGWPYNEQFF.

The chain has TRBV20-1 and TRBJ2-5, with D unresolved. Trimming shortened V by 4 bases and J by 5 bases, and 8 bases separated the two germline ends. The germline gives CDR1 DFQATT, CDR2 SNEGSKA (reference sequence). The CDR3 is made up of 11 amino acids. The CDR3 spells CSATISETQYF. As DNA, the CDR3 is TGCAGTGCTACTATATCGGAGACCCAGTACTTC.

The chain carries TRBV15 and TRBJ2-5; D is unclear. CDR1 is LNHNV and CDR2 is YYDKDF in the germline V gene (reference sequence). There are 8 residues in the CDR3. CDR3 sequence reads: CHRETQYF. CDR3 DNA sequence: TGTCACCGGGAGACCCAGTACTTC.

This clone has a handful of counts. The V and J genes are TRBV7-2 and TRBJ2-7; 8 nucleotides align to TRBD1. The germline CDR1 and CDR2 sequences are SGHTA and FQGNSA. This CDR3 has 15 residues. Trimming removed 0 bases from V and 4 bases from J; junction bases left unmatched: 5. This CDR3 reads CASSLAGQGGYEQYF. The CDR3 coding sequence is TGTGCCAGCAGCTTAGCTGGACAGGGAGGATACGAGCAGTACTTC.

The chain recombines TRBV18 with TRBJ2-1, with TRBD1 as a possible D gene (5 bases). Trimming removed 4 bases at V and 0 bases at J, with 10 bases between. The CDR3 has 15 amino acids. Germline V lookup: CDR1 KGHSH, CDR2 LQKENI. The CDR3 DNA reads as TGTGCCAGCTCACTACAGGTGAGCTCCTACAATGAGCAGTTCTTC. Translating it yields CASSLQVSSYNEQFF.

V is TRBV30 and J is TRBJ2-7, with 10 bases lining up with TRBD2. The CDR3 contains 14 residues. The V and J ends lost 6 bases and 6 bases, in that order; junction bases with no gene match: 11. Germline CDR1 reads GTSNPN; CDR2 reads SVGIG (reference sequence). The CDR3 region has the DNA TGTGCCTGTCAGGGACTAGCGCCAAGTTCCGAGCAGTACTTC. This codes for CACQGLAPSSEQYF.

The chain couples TRBV4-3 to TRBJ2-2; 13 bases map to TRBD2. Germline assignment: CDR1 LGHNA and CDR2 YSLEER. J was trimmed by 0 bases and V by 0 bases; bases with no gene match: 7. The CDR3 is 20 amino acids. CDR3 bases: TGCGCCAGCAGCCAAGAACTAGCGGGAGGGCCTATCGCGAACACCGGGGAGCTGTTTTTT. As protein: CASSQELAGGPIANTGELFF.

The CDR3 here is CASSRGLAQYF. The CDR3 nucleotides read TGTGCCAGCAGCCGGGGGTTGGCCCAGTACTTC. The chain couples TRBV6-5 to TRBJ2-5; possibly TRBD2 for D (6 bases). The V end was cut by 6 bases, the J end by 9 bases, with 11 bases between. This CDR3 has 11 amino acids. Germline V gene data show CDR1 as MNHEY and CDR2 as SVGAGI.

The chain recombines TRBV29-1 with TRBJ2-1, with D perhaps TRBD1 (6 bases). V shed 3 bases and J shed 9 bases, with 15 bases lying between them. The CDR3 is made up of 13 amino acids. Germline V CDR1 and CDR2: SQVTM, ANQGSEA. CDR3 DNA: TGCAGCGTTGACAGGGGACATGCAAGTGAGCAGTTCTTC. It encodes CSVDRGHASEQFF.

This chain links TRBV7-2 with TRBJ1-5; the match to TRBD1 covers 7 bases. Per germline, CDR1 SGHTA and CDR2 FQGNSA. CDR3 length: 14 residues. With 3 bases clipped from V and 5 bases from J, the junction kept 4 bases outside the gene matches. In DNA, the CDR3 is TGTGCCAGCAGCTTGCCAGGGGGAGATCAGCCCCAGCATTTT. Protein product: CASSLPGGDQPQHF.

The chain is built from TRBV7-9 and TRBJ2-3, with TRBD2 as a possible D gene (5 bases). The length of the CDR3 is 15 residues. Germline V lookup: CDR1 SEHNR, CDR2 FQNEAQ (reference sequence). Trimming took 0 bases from V and 2 from J, leaving 9 bases between them. The CDR3 spells CASSLASGYTDTQYF. As DNA, the CDR3 is TGTGCCAGCAGCTTAGCGAGCGGCTACACAGATACGCAGTATTTT.

This chain connects TRBV27 to TRBJ2-3, with 7 positions matching TRBD1. The CDR3 runs to 16 residues. J lost 4 bases, V lost 3 bases, and 10 bases had no gene match. Looked up from germline, CDR1 is MNHEY and CDR2 is SMNVEV (reference sequence). DNA for the CDR3: TGTGCCAGCAGTTTGGGTAGGGCAGGGGGAGCAGATACGCAGTATTTT. Residues: CASSLGRAGGADTQYF.

The chain employs TRBV7-2 and TRBJ2-7; perhaps TRBD1 as D (5 bases). The CDR3 loop spans 16 amino acids. From germline, CDR1 is SGHTA and CDR2 FQGNSA. Trimming left V 3 bases short and J 0 bases short, with 15 bases between. The CDR3 spells CASSLVGALSSYEQYF. The CDR3 DNA is TGTGCCAGCAGCTTGGTAGGGGCGTTAAGCTCCTACGAGCAGTACTTC.